The clone carrying this TCR beta chain has a count of ten or more. CDR1 and CDR2 (germline): MNHNS, SASEGT. Trimming took 5 bases from V and 9 from J, leaving 19 bases between them. This CDR3 is 14 amino acids long. An absence of ophthalmopathy progression within 18 months meant stable Graves' hyperthyroidism. RNA transcripts gave rise to amplified TCR beta CDR3 regions. A set of HTBI primers served as the primers for a first-round RT-PCR of the TCR CDR3. TCRdb fed the multiplex PCR reads into MiXCR, producing one record per CDR3 protein. The repertoire holds 340,000 or so distinct CDR3 sequences, around 17% seen once, with roughly 33% in the top ten. This record belongs to a study of T cells in Graves' hyperthyroidism and ophthalmopathy.

V and J are TRBV6-1 and TRBJ1-1; D perhaps matches TRBD1 (6 bases). This clonotype was obtained from a man in his thirties or forties with Graves' hyperthyroidism. The sequenced sample was blood. CDR3 DNA: TGTGCCAGCAGTTTACACTCTACAGGGCGCAAAGCTTTCTTT. Its protein is CASSLHSTGRKAFF.